These 10 T cell receptor beta chains were sequenced from one sample in a study of shared clonotypes between healthy human individuals. TCRdb keeps only in-frame clones here, not all; method: immunoSEQ multiplex PCR. The sample shows about 2 million clones, approximately 95% of them seen only once. Cells designated naive CD8 were CD45RO-negative and were positively selected for CCR7, with terminally differentiated effector memory CD45RA+ cells excluded. Sequencing was performed on naive CD8+ T cells sorted from blood. These receptors were collected from a man younger than 35 in good health.

This chain connects TRBV6-1 to TRBJ2-5, with 10 bases lining up with TRBD2. J gave up 1 base and V 2 bases, and 4 bases lay outside the gene matches. This CDR3 has 16 residues. Germline V gene lookup returns CDR1 MNHNS and CDR2 SASEGT. In DNA form, the CDR3 reads TGTGCCAGCAGTGAACTAGCGGGAGATGGCCAAGAGACCCAGTACTTC. It codes for CASSELAGDGQETQYF.

Regarding this clone: The identical CDR3 is also encoded by other nucleotide sequences in the sample. The V call is TRBV4-1, the J call TRBJ2-7; 7 positions agree with TRBD2. From germline, CDR1 is MGHRA and CDR2 YSYEKL. The CDR3 totals 16 residues. V shed 0 bases, J shed 0 bases, and the junction held 5 bases outside the gene matches. The CDR3 loop reads CASSQDPGGSSYEQYF. The CDR3 DNA reads as TGCGCCAGCAGCCAAGATCCGGGCGGGAGCTCCTACGAGCAGTACTTC.

V and J are TRBV6-5 and TRBJ2-7; the match to TRBD1 covers 8 bases. From germline, CDR1 is MNHEY and CDR2 SVGAGI. The V and J ends lost 5 bases and 2 bases, in that order; junction bases with no gene match: 5. The CDR3 totals 14 residues. The CDR3 nucleotides read TGTGCCAGCAGTCAGGGACAGGACCCCTACGAGCAGTACTTC. Translated, it gives CASSQGQDPYEQYF.

This chain uses TRBV15 with TRBJ1-2; D is uncertain. V was clipped by 4 bases and J by 6 bases, with 12 bases between them. CDR3 size: 13 residues. From germline, CDR1 is LNHNV and CDR2 YYDKDF (reference sequence). DNA of the CDR3: TGTGCCACCAGCATAGGGAGGCTGGATGGCTACACCTTC. Translated, it gives CATSIGRLDGYTF.

This sequence joins TRBV6-5 and TRBJ1-2; D uncertain. Trimming cost V 0 bases and J 3 bases, with 8 bases left between them. From germline, CDR1 is MNHEY and CDR2 SVGAGI. This CDR3 spans 14 amino acids. CDR3 DNA: TGTGCCAGCAGTTACTCGGCACTACACTATGGCTACACCTTC. Its protein product is CASSYSALHYGYTF.

The V call is TRBV6-4, the J call TRBJ1-2; TRBD1 aligns across 9 bases. From germline, CDR1 is MRHNA and CDR2 SNTAGT. J lost 8 bases, V lost 6 bases, and 10 bases had no gene match. The CDR3 is 14 residues long. DNA for the CDR3: TGTGCCAGCAGCCCCGGGACAGGGAACAACGGCTACACCTTC. Translating gives CASSPGTGNNGYTF.

This rearrangement joins TRBV4-1 to TRBJ2-7; unclear D gene. The CDR3 sequence is 13 residues long. The germline V gene encodes CDR1 MGHRA and CDR2 YSYEKL. Trimming pared 3 bases from V and 2 bases from J, leaving 8 bases between. CDR3 bases: TGCGCCAGCAGCCATGATACAACCTACGAGCAGTACTTC. This codes for CASSHDTTYEQYF.

This clone appeared a single time. The rearrangement links TRBV29-1 to TRBJ2-3; tentative D call: TRBD2 (6 bases). The V end was cut by 4 bases, the J end by 2 bases, with 16 bases between. Per germline, CDR1 SQVTM and CDR2 ANQGSEA. The CDR3 has 15 amino acids. CDR3 protein: CSVVYLAGITDTQYF. For the CDR3, the DNA is TGCAGCGTTGTGTATCTTGCGGGAATCACAGATACGCAGTATTTT.

The chain has TRBV2 and TRBJ2-1, with D perhaps matching TRBD2 (5 bases). Germline V gene lookup returns CDR1 SNHLY and CDR2 FYNNEI. V gave up 7 bases and J gave up 4 bases, with 5 bases separating them. This CDR3 is built from 11 residues. The CDR3 here is CASTGYNEQFF. Written as DNA, the CDR3 is TGTGCCAGCACGGGGTACAATGAGCAGTTCTTC.

This clone was seen just once. V usage is TRBV4-1 and J usage is TRBJ1-1, with D perhaps matching TRBD1 (5 bases). CDR3 length: 15 residues. CDR1 is MGHRA, CDR2 YSYEKL, per germline. Trimming pared 4 bases from V and 8 bases from J, leaving 20 bases between. The CDR3 region is CASSPGTNSELEAFF. In nucleotides, the CDR3 is TGCGCCAGCAGCCCTGGGACTAACTCGGAATTAGAAGCTTTCTTT.